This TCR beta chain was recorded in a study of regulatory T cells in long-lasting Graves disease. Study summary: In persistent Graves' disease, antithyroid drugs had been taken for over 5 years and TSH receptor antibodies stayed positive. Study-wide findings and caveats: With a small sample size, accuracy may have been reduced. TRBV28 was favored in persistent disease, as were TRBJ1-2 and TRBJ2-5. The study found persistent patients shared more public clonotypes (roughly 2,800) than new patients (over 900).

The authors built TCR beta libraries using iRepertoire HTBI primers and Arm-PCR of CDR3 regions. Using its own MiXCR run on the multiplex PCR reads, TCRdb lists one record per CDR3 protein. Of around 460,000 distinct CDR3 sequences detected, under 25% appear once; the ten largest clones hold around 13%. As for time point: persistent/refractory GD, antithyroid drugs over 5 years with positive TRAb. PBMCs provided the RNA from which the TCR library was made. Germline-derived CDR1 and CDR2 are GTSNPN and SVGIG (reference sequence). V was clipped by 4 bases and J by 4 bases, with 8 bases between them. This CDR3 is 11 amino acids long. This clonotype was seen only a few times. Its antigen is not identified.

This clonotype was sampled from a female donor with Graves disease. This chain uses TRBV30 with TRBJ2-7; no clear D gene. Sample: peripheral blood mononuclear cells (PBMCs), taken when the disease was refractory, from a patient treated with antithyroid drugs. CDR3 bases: TGTGCCTGGAAGGGCGGATACGAGCAGTACTTC. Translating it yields CAWKGGYEQYF.